These 8 T cell receptor beta chains share one sample of origin, sequenced in a study of cytomegalovirus exposure and HLA in healthy donors. With 60 Vbeta and 13 Jbeta primers, the PCR was carried out. Some clones are missing from TCRdb's copy, which holds only in-frame ones; the method was immunoSEQ multiplex PCR. This sample has 150,000 to 180,000 clones, with about 76% found just once. Source material: PBMCs. The receptors were sampled from a man under 40 in good health and CMV-seropositive.

This clone was seen more than once but under ten times. This rearrangement joins TRBV19 to TRBJ1-2, with a weak D call TRBD1 (5 bases). Germline V gene sequence: CDR1 LNHDA, CDR2 SQIVND (reference sequence). The V end lost 8 bases, the J end lost 0 bases, and 16 bases lay between the germline ends. The CDR3 covers 15 residues. CDR3 nucleotides: TGTGCCAGTGATCCGGGGGGATCTTCTAACTATGGCTACACCTTC. Amino acids: CASDPGGSSNYGYTF.

V and J are TRBV5-1 and TRBJ1-2; D gene unclear. Germline V lookup: CDR1 SGHRS, CDR2 YFSETQ. Trimming shortened V by 0 bases and J by 4 bases, and 10 bases separated the two germline ends. The CDR3 totals 14 residues. The CDR3 DNA reads TGCGCCAGCAGCTTGGTCCTGACGGGCTATGGCTACACCTTC. Protein sequence: CASSLVLTGYGYTF.

CDR3 DNA sequence: TGTGCCAGCAGTTTTTTTCGGTCGCCGGAGCTGTTTTTT. It is translated as CASSFFRSPELFF. The chain links TRBV27 to TRBJ2-2; D call uncertain. Trimming pared 3 bases from V and 10 bases from J, leaving 12 bases between. Germline V lookup: CDR1 MNHEY, CDR2 SMNVEV (reference sequence). The CDR3 spans 13 residues.

V gene TRBV5-1 combines with J gene TRBJ1-2, with D perhaps matching TRBD1 (6 bases). Germline V lookup: CDR1 SGHRS, CDR2 YFSETQ. Trimming shortened V by 4 bases and J by 6 bases, and 13 bases separated the two germline ends. The CDR3 is 13 amino acids. For the CDR3, the DNA is TGCGCCAGCAGCCCGCAGGGGTTCGATGGCTACACCTTC. Its protein is CASSPQGFDGYTF. Variable domain in full (rest from reference TRBV5-1 and TRBJ1-2): KAGVTQTPRYLIKTRGQQVTLSCSPISGHRSVSWYQQTPGQGLQFLFEYFSETQRNKGNFPGRFSGRQFSNSRSEMNVSTLELGDSALYLCASSPQGFDGYTFGSGTRLTVV.

CDR3 DNA: TGTGCCAGCAGCTTAGCGCGAGCGGGGGGGCTCACAGATACGCAGTATTTT. This encodes CASSLARAGGLTDTQYF. The chain carries TRBV11-1 and TRBJ2-3; TRBD2 aligns across 10 bases. The V gene's germline CDR1 is SGHAT and CDR2 FQDESV (reference sequence). The CDR3 loop spans 17 amino acids. The ends lost 0 bases at V and 2 bases at J; junction bases unmatched: 5.

The J gene is TRBJ2-1, the V gene TRBV29-1; 7 bases are a match to TRBD2. The CDR3 loop spans 15 amino acids. V was clipped by 4 bases and J by 4 bases; unmatched bases: 10. Germline CDR1 and CDR2: SQVTM and ANQGSEA. This chain's CDR3 is CSVGSGRGAYNEQFF. DNA for the CDR3: TGCAGCGTTGGGTCGGGGAGGGGAGCTTACAATGAGCAGTTCTTC.

The V and J genes are TRBV4-2 and TRBJ1-1; perhaps TRBD1 as D (6 bases). CDR1 LGHNA and CDR2 YNFKEQ come from the germline V gene. The V end lost 4 bases, the J end lost 0 bases, and 9 bases lay between the germline ends. CDR3 length: 14 residues. In nucleotides, the CDR3 is TGTGCCAGCAGCCTCGGACAGATGAACACTGAAGCTTTCTTT. This gives the protein CASSLGQMNTEAFF.

The rearrangement joins TRBV6-4 to TRBJ1-2; tentatively, D is TRBD1 (6 bases). The length of the CDR3 is 15 residues. The germline CDR1 and CDR2 sequences are MRHNA and SNTAGT. V lost 0 bases to trimming and J lost 5 bases, with 13 bases between them. The CDR3 DNA reads as TGTGCCAGCAGTGACTCGGCAGGGGCGCCTTATGGCTACACCTTC. It is translated as CASSDSAGAPYGYTF.